The TCR beta chain under discussion was sequenced for a study of vaccination and CD4 T cells after COVID-19. Across the study: The convalescents, six males and four females, included two who were Hispanic. Diagnosis preceded the drawing of post-COVID samples by a median 101 days (range 35 to 161).

Documented time point: late sampling 161 to 241 days after vaccination in three convalescent patients. The treatment was: 10-day PBMC culture with coronavirus spike peptide pools or control peptides (ViraFEST assay). Germline CDR1 reads MNHEY; CDR2 reads SMNVEV (reference sequence). Trimming cost V 7 bases and J 8 bases, with 12 bases left between them. The CDR3 runs 13 residues. In regard to this clonotype: Its antigen is as yet unknown.

With the Oncomine TCR Beta short-read assay, DNA from cultured CD4+ T cells was sequenced. Using its own MiXCR run on the PCR reads, TCRdb lists one record per CDR3 protein. The top ten clones hold about a sixth of a sample with 16,000 or so distinct CDR3 sequences, 44% of them seen once. The sequence came from a human donor who had recovered from COVID-19. The V and J genes are TRBV27 and TRBJ1-6, with D possibly TRBD1 on 5 matching bases. The material sequenced was CD4+ T cells from blood, cultured in vitro, taken about 7 months after SARS-CoV-2 vaccination. The CDR3 region is CASTGTRYSPLHF. In DNA, the CDR3 is TGTGCCAGCACTGGGACTCGCTATTCACCCCTCCACTTT.